What follows are 2 T cell receptor beta chains derived from one specimen sequenced in a study of blood T cell repertoires in COVID-19. Using immunoSEQ multiplex PCR, the repertoire was profiled, and TCRdb retains in-frame clones only, with some absent. The sample consists of some 340,000 clones, roughly nine tenths of them appearing once. Sequencing was performed on PBMCs or T cells enriched from blood (not recorded which). These receptors were collected from a woman aged 25 to 39 who had been exposed to COVID-19.

On this clone itself: Other DNA sequences of this sample code for an identical CDR3. This chain joins TRBV19 and TRBJ1-1, with D hard to call. Germline lookup yields CDR1 LNHDA and CDR2 SQIVND (reference sequence). CDR3 length: 13 residues. The V and J ends lost 5 bases and 5 bases respectively, with 12 bases between them. The CDR3 loop is CASSRGGGTEAFF. DNA for the CDR3: TGTGCCAGTAGTCGTGGAGGAGGGACTGAAGCTTTCTTT.

The V and J genes are TRBV4-2 and TRBJ2-5, with TRBD2 identical over 9 bases. The CDR3 runs to 16 residues. Germline V gene sequence: CDR1 LGHNA, CDR2 YNFKEQ. Trimming at V came to 0 bases and at J to 2 bases, leaving 4 bases not matched to a gene. The CDR3 protein is CASSQEERGEQETQYF. For the CDR3, the DNA is TGTGCCAGCAGCCAAGAAGAGCGGGGGGAACAAGAGACCCAGTACTTC.